The 30 T cell receptor beta chains reported below all come from one sample, sequenced in a study of CD8 T cells in Susac syndrome. Random hexamers primed reverse transcription of about 0.45 to 1 ug RNA. TCRdb recomputed calls from the immunoSEQ multiplex PCR reads with MiXCR, one row per CDR3 protein. The sample holds about 180,000 distinct CDR3 sequences, around 95% seen once. The sequenced sample was CD4+ T cells from PBMCs. These receptor sequences come from a human donor with multiple sclerosis.

This sequence joins TRBV2 and TRBJ1-5; TRBD1 is a possible D gene (6 bases). The V gene lost 4 bases and the J gene lost 6 bases, with 13 bases spanning the gap. This CDR3 comprises 14 residues. The germline V gene encodes CDR1 SNHLY and CDR2 FYNNEI. The CDR3: CASSGGGGGQPQHF. The CDR3, as DNA: TGTGCCAGCAGTGGAGGGGGGGGTGGTCAGCCCCAGCATTTT.

The J gene is TRBJ2-7, the V gene TRBV5-4, with 8 bases aligning to TRBD2. From germline, CDR1 is SGHNT and CDR2 YYREEE (reference sequence). Losses at the gene ends were 4 bases for V and 2 bases for J; bases not matched to a gene: 8. The CDR3 loop spans 15 amino acids. CDR3 nucleotide sequence: TGTGCCAGCAGCCCGGGACTAGTCGGCCCCTACGAGCAGTACTTC. Protein product: CASSPGLVGPYEQYF. The full variable domain, its missing parts supplied by reference TRBV5-4 and TRBJ2-7, is ETGVTQSPTHLIKTRGQQVTLRCSSQSGHNTVSWYQQALGQGPQFIFQYYREEENGRGNFPPRFSGLQFPNYSSELNVNALELDDSALYLCASSPGLVGPYEQYFGPGTRLTVT.

The chain employs TRBV13 and TRBJ2-7, with D tentatively TRBD1 (5 bases). CDR1 is PRHDT, CDR2 FYEKMQ, per germline (reference sequence). The CDR3 length is 13 residues. Trimming stripped 5 bases from V and 8 bases from J, with 16 bases between. This CDR3 reads CASSMRQFGQQYF. The CDR3 DNA is TGTGCCAGCAGCATGAGACAGTTTGGGCAGCAGTACTTC.

The chain couples TRBV5-1 to TRBJ2-7; TRBD1 agrees at 8 bases. The CDR3 is 14 amino acids. Germline CDR1 and CDR2: SGHRS and YFSETQ. V gave up 5 bases and J gave up 5 bases; unmatched junction bases: 9. The CDR3 sequence is CASRPQGELNEQYF. As DNA, the CDR3 is TGCGCCAGCAGACCACAGGGGGAACTTAACGAGCAGTACTTC.

The chain recombines TRBV14 with TRBJ1-1; D remains unclear. The CDR3 length is 18 residues. Per the germline V gene, CDR1 is SGHDN and CDR2 is FVKESK. Trimming took off 0 bases at V and 2 bases at J, with 19 bases between the two ends. CDR3 coding DNA: TGTGCCAGCAGCCAAGAGAGTGCCCACAGACGCCCTAACACTGAAGCTTTCTTT. This gives the protein CASSQESAHRRPNTEAFF.

The gene calls are TRBV21-1 and TRBJ2-7; the tabulated D call, TRBD1, remains unverified against the DNA. TRBV21-1 is a recognized pseudogene. This CDR3 is 15 amino acids long. The CDR3 protein is CASSPRGGETYEQYF. The CDR3 DNA is TGTGCCAGCAGCCCTCGTGGGGGGGAGACCTACGAGCAGTACTTC.

The rearrangement uses TRBV27 and TRBJ1-5, with a possible D match to TRBD1 (5 bases). The CDR3 has 13 residues. Germline CDR1 reads MNHEY; CDR2 reads SMNVEV (reference sequence). V dropped 3 bases and J dropped 4 bases, with 7 bases sitting between them. CDR3 nucleotide sequence: TGTGCCAGCAGTTTCAGGGAAAATCAGCCCCAGCATTTT. Its protein product is CASSFRENQPQHF.

The V and J genes are TRBV20-1 and TRBJ2-3; 9 bases fit TRBD1. Germline CDR1 reads DFQATT; CDR2 reads SNEGSKA (reference sequence). The length of the CDR3 is 13 residues. The trim removed 3 bases at V and 6 bases at J, leaving 4 bases unmatched. The CDR3: CSARTGGVDTQYF. CDR3 DNA: TGCAGTGCTAGGACAGGGGGTGTGGATACGCAGTATTTT.

The V call is TRBV12-3 or TRBV12-4, the J call TRBJ2-4; D unresolved. Between the trimmed V and J ends, which lost 3 bases and 1 base, there was a span of 7 bases. The CDR3 is made up of 14 amino acids. The CDR3 bases are TGTGCCAGCAGTTTGATGGGGGCCAAAAACATTCAGTACTTC. Protein: CASSLMGAKNIQYF.

The rearrangement joins TRBV7-9 to TRBJ2-3; D is unclear. The CDR3 covers 14 residues. The germline gives CDR1 SEHNR, CDR2 FQNEAQ (reference sequence). The V gene lost 1 base and the J gene lost 7 bases, with 12 bases spanning the gap. Written as DNA, the CDR3 is TGTGCCAGCAGCTTAGACATGACACGAAATACGCAGTATTTT. This encodes CASSLDMTRNTQYF.

This clonotype has a single count. The chain has TRBV20-1 and TRBJ1-2; no clear D. The CDR3 runs to 14 residues. Germline V gene data show CDR1 as DFQATT and CDR2 as SNEGSKA (reference sequence). V was cut by 3 bases and J by 4 bases, with 15 bases left in between. CDR3 sequence (DNA): TGCAGTGCTAGGTACCGAGCAACCCCCTATGGCTACACCTTC. This translates into CSARYRATPYGYTF.

This rearrangement joins TRBV30 to TRBJ2-7; no firm D call. Germline-derived CDR1 and CDR2 are GTSNPN and SVGIG (reference sequence). Deletions cut 1 base from V and 2 bases from J, with 3 bases between. The CDR3 extends over 11 amino acids. CDR3 protein: CAWSEAYEQYF. In nucleotides, the CDR3 is TGTGCCTGGAGTGAGGCCTACGAGCAGTACTTC.

The V gene is TRBV5-4, the J gene TRBJ2-2; D gene ambiguous. CDR1 SGHNT and CDR2 YYREEE come from the germline V gene (reference sequence). The CDR3 totals 13 residues. The V and J ends lost 2 bases and 5 bases respectively, with 7 bases between them. This chain's CDR3 is CASSLDQTGELFF. Written as DNA, the CDR3 is TGTGCCAGCAGCTTAGATCAGACCGGGGAGCTGTTTTTT.

CDR3 nucleotide sequence: TGCACCCGAGGGGACAGCCACCCGAACACCGGGGAGCTGTTTTTT. This gives the protein CTRGDSHPNTGELFF. The rearrangement uses TRBV29-1 and TRBJ2-2, with 7 bases that match TRBD1. Germline V lookup: CDR1 SQVTM, CDR2 ANQGSEA. CDR3 length: 15 residues.

The chain has TRBV11-2 and TRBJ1-2; D is undetermined. The CDR3 has 13 residues. Between the trimmed V and J ends, which lost 1 base and 6 bases, there was a span of 9 bases. CDR1 is SGHAT, CDR2 FQNNGV, per germline. The CDR3 protein is CASSLGLRDGYTF. CDR3 bases: TGTGCCAGCAGCTTAGGATTAAGGGATGGCTACACCTTC.

The genes are TRBV30 and TRBJ1-5, with D perhaps matching TRBD1 (5 bases). Trimming cost V 5 bases and J 0 bases, with 14 bases left between them. Germline loops: CDR1 GTSNPN, CDR2 SVGIG (reference sequence). The CDR3 loop spans 15 amino acids. The CDR3 here is CAWASRVDSNQPQHF. CDR3 nucleotide sequence: TGTGCCTGGGCAAGCAGGGTGGATAGCAATCAGCCCCAGCATTTT.

The V call is TRBV12-3 or TRBV12-4, the J call TRBJ2-1, with TRBD2 matching over 8 bases. J lost 15 bases, V lost 3 bases, and 10 bases had no gene match. The CDR3 covers 13 residues. DNA of the CDR3: TGTGCCAGCAGTTTGTCTAGCGGGTATCAGCCGTTCTTC. Protein sequence: CASSLSSGYQPFF.

The chain combines TRBV11-2 with TRBJ1-6; TRBD1 might be the D (5 bases). Germline lookup yields CDR1 SGHAT and CDR2 FQNNGV. V was trimmed by 5 bases and J by 10 bases, leaving 21 bases between them. The length of the CDR3 is 16 residues. The chain's CDR3 is CASSLLQGGRDSPLHF. DNA for the CDR3: TGTGCCAGCAGCCTCCTTCAGGGAGGGCGCGACTCACCCCTCCACTTT.

This rearrangement joins TRBV25-1 to TRBJ1-5; D gene unclear. Trimming left V 2 bases short and J 4 bases short, with 9 bases between. The germline CDR1 and CDR2 sequences are MGHDK and SYGVNS. The CDR3 is 14 amino acids. DNA for the CDR3: TGTGCCAGCAGTGAAGGGCAGCCAAATCAGCCCCAGCATTTT. Its protein is CASSEGQPNQPQHF.

CDR3 DNA sequence: TGCGCCACGGGGGGAGGGTTGAGAAATGAGCAGTTCTTC. It encodes CATGGGLRNEQFF. The V gene is TRBV23-1, the J gene TRBJ2-1; TRBD2 matches at 7 bases. TRBV23-1 is classed as an ORF, of uncertain function. The length of the CDR3 is 13 residues. V gave up 10 bases and J gave up 7 bases; unmatched junction bases: 10.

CDR3 residues: CASGEQGLGSNQPQHF. The CDR3 DNA reads as TGTGCCAGCGGGGAACAGGGGTTGGGTAGCAATCAGCCCCAGCATTTT. This rearrangement joins TRBV28 to TRBJ1-5; 7 bases are a match to TRBD1. CDR3 length equals 16 residues. Trimming removed 8 bases from V and 0 bases from J; junction bases left unmatched: 10. Germline V gene data show CDR1 as MDHEN and CDR2 as SYDVKM.

The chain employs TRBV29-1 and TRBJ1-1; 10 bases line up with TRBD1. The V and J ends lost 4 bases and 3 bases, in that order; junction bases with no gene match: 5. The CDR3 is made up of 14 amino acids. CDR1 and CDR2 (germline): SQVTM, ANQGSEA. For the CDR3, the DNA is TGCAGCGTTGGTCGGACAGGGGGGGACACTGAAGCTTTCTTT. Translating gives CSVGRTGGDTEAFF.

The rearrangement uses TRBV6-2 or TRBV6-3 and TRBJ2-7; D gene unclear. The germline gives CDR1 MNHEY, CDR2 SVGEGT. CDR3 size: 11 residues. Trimming removed 6 bases at V and 2 bases at J, with 5 bases between. The CDR3, as DNA: TGTGCCAGCAGAAACACCTACGAGCAGTACTTC. Its protein is CASRNTYEQYF.

CDR3 sequence (DNA): TGCAGCGTTGAGAAGGGAACTAATGAAAAACTGTTTTTT. Translating it yields CSVEKGTNEKLFF. The V call is TRBV29-1, the J call TRBJ1-4; the D is unclear. V gave up 3 bases and J gave up 1 base, with 6 bases separating them. This CDR3 comprises 13 residues. Germline CDR1 and CDR2: SQVTM and ANQGSEA. Together with reference TRBV29-1 and TRBJ1-4, the CDR3 gives the full variable domain: SAVISQKPSRDICQRGTSLTIQCQVDSQVTMMFWYRQQPGQSLTLIATANQGSEATYESGFVIDKFPISRPNLTFSTLTVSNMSPEDSSIYLCSVEKGTNEKLFFGSGTQLSVL.

The genes are TRBV19 and TRBJ1-1, with D perhaps matching TRBD1 (6 bases). Deletions cut 6 bases from V and 5 bases from J, with 25 bases between. The germline V gene encodes CDR1 LNHDA and CDR2 SQIVND (reference sequence). This CDR3 contains 17 residues. The CDR3 region has the DNA TGTGCCAGTAGGCACTTCACTGGAACAGGGCGAGGGACTGAAGCTTTCTTT. Residues: CASRHFTGTGRGTEAFF.

The chain combines TRBV29-1 with TRBJ1-1, with D unclear. The V end was cut by 7 bases, the J end by 4 bases, with 13 bases between. The CDR3 covers 12 residues. The germline V gene encodes CDR1 SQVTM and CDR2 ANQGSEA. The CDR3: CSGLGSATEAFF. The DNA of the CDR3 is TGCAGCGGACTCGGCTCGGCCACTGAAGCTTTCTTT.

V usage is TRBV12-3 or TRBV12-4 and J usage is TRBJ1-2, with D maybe TRBD1 (5 bases). The V and J ends lost 5 bases and 4 bases respectively, with 8 bases between them. The CDR3 totals 12 residues. The CDR3 nucleotides read TGTGCCAGCAGTGCGGGACTCTATGGCTACACCTTC. Translated, it gives CASSAGLYGYTF.

The J gene is TRBJ1-1, the V gene TRBV29-1, with D hard to call. The CDR3 runs to 12 residues. Germline values: CDR1 SQVTM, CDR2 ANQGSEA. Trimming took 4 bases from V and 1 from J, leaving 7 bases between them. This CDR3 is CSVVRGNTEAFF. In DNA, the CDR3 is TGCAGCGTTGTTCGCGGGAACACTGAAGCTTTCTTT.

The V call is TRBV13, the J call TRBJ2-1, with 7 positions matching TRBD1. Per the germline V gene, CDR1 is PRHDT and CDR2 is FYEKMQ (reference sequence). Unmatched junction bases numbered 7, after V lost 5 bases and J lost 0 bases. The CDR3 is 16 amino acids. The chain's CDR3 is CASSTQTGDSYNEQFF. CDR3 nucleotides: TGTGCCAGCAGCACCCAAACAGGGGACTCCTACAATGAGCAGTTCTTC.

The chain uses TRBV29-1 and TRBJ2-1; no reliable D call. The CDR3 is 14 residues long. V lost 7 bases, J lost 0 bases, and 13 bases lay in between. Looked up from germline, CDR1 is SQVTM and CDR2 is ANQGSEA. The CDR3 DNA reads TGCAGCGCCCTTAGCAGGAGCTCCTACAATGAGCAGTTCTTC. This translates into CSALSRSSYNEQFF.